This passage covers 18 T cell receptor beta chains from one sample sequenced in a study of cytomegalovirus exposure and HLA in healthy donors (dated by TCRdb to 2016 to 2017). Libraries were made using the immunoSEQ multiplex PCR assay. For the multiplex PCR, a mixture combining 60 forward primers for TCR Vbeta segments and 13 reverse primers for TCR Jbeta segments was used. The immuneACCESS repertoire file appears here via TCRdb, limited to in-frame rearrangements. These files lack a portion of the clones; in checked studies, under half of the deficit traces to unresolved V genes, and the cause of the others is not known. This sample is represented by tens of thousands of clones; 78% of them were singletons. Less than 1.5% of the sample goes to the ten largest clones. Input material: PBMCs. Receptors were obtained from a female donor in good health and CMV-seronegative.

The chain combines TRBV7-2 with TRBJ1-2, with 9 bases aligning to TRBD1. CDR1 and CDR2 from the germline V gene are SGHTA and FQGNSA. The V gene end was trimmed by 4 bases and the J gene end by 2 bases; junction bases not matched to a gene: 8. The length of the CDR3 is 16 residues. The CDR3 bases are TGTGCCAGCAGCTACTCCGGGACAGGGCTCAACTATGGCTACACCTTC. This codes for CASSYSGTGLNYGYTF.

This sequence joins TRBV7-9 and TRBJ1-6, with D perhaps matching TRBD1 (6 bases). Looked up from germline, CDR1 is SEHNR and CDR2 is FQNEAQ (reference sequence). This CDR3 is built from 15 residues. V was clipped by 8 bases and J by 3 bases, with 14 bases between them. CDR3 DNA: TGTGCCAGCCCACAGAAACAGGGCTATAATTCACCCCTCCACTTT. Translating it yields CASPQKQGYNSPLHF.

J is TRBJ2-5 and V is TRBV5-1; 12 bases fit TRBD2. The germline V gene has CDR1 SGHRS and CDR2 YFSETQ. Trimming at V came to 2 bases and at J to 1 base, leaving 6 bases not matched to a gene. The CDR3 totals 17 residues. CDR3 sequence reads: CASSLGLAGSIQETQYF. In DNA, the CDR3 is TGCGCCAGCAGCTTAGGACTAGCGGGGAGCATCCAAGAGACCCAGTACTTC.

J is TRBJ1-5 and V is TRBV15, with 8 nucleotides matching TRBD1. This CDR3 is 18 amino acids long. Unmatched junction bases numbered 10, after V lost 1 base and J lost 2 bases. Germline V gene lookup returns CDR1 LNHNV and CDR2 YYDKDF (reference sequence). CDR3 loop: CATSRGRDRGRGNQPQHF. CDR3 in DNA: TGTGCCACCAGCAGAGGAAGAGACAGGGGTAGGGGCAATCAGCCCCAGCATTTT. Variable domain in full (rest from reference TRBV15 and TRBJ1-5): DAMVIQNPRYQVTQFGKPVTLSCSQTLNHNVMYWYQQKSSQAPKLLFHYYDKDFNNEADTPDNFQSRRPNTSFCFLDIRSPGLGDTAMYLCATSRGRDRGRGNQPQHFGDGTRLSIL.

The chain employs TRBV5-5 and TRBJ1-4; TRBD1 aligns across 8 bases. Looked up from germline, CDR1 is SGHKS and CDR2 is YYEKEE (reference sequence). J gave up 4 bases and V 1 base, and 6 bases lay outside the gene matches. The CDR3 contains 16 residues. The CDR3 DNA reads TGTGCCAGCAGCTTGTACGGGACAGGCAATAATGAAAAACTGTTTTTT. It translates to CASSLYGTGNNEKLFF.

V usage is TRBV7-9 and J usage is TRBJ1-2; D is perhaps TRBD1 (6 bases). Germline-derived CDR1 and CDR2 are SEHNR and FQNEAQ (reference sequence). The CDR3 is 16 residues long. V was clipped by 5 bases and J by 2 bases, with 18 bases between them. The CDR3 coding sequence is TGTGCCAGCAGCGAACGAAACAGGGAAGTCAACTATGGCTACACCTTC. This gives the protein CASSERNREVNYGYTF.

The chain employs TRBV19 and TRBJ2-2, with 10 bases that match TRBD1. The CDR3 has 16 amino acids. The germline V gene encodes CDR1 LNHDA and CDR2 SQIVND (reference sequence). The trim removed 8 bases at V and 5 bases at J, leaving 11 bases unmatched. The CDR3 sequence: CASASPGQGRTGELFF. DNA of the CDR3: TGTGCCAGTGCTAGCCCGGGACAGGGGAGAACCGGGGAGCTGTTTTTT.

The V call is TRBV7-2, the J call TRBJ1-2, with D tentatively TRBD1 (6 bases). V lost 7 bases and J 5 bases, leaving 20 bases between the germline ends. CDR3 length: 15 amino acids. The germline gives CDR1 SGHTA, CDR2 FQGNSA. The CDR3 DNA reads TGTGCCAGCAACGACAGGACGCTTTCAATTTATGGCTACACCTTC. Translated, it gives CASNDRTLSIYGYTF.

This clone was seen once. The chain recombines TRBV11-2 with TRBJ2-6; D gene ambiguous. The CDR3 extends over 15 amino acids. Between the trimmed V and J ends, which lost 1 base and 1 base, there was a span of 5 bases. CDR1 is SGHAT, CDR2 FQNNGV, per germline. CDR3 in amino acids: CASSLGRSGANVLTF. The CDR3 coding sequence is TGTGCCAGCAGCTTAGGCAGATCTGGGGCCAACGTCCTGACTTTC.

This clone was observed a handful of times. The DNA for the CDR3 is TGTGCCAGCACGTCCAGGGGGCGGAGTGAAAAACTGTTTTTT. Protein product: CASTSRGRSEKLFF. This chain connects TRBV7-2 to TRBJ1-4; 8 bases map to TRBD1. V trimming: 7 bases; J trimming: 7 bases; junction bases outside the gene matches: 8. From germline, CDR1 is SGHTA and CDR2 FQGNSA. This CDR3 contains 14 residues.

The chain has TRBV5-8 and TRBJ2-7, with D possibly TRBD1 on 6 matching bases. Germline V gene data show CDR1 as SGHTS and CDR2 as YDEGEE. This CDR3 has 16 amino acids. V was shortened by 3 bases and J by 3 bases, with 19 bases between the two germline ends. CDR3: CASSYESGHSNYEQYF. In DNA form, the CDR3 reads TGTGCCAGCAGCTATGAGTCGGGACACTCAAACTACGAGCAGTACTTC.

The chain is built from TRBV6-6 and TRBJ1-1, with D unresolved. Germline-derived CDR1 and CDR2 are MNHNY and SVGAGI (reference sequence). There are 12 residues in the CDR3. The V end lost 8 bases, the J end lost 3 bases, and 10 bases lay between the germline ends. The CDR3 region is CASSLRDTEAFF. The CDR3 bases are TGTGCCAGCTCTTTGAGGGACACTGAAGCTTTCTTT.

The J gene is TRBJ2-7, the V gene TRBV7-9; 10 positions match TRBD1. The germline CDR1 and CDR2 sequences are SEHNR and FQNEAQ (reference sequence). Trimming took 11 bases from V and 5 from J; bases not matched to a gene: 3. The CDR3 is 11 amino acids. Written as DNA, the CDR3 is TGTGCCGCGGGACAGGGGAACGAGCAGTACTTC. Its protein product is CAAGQGNEQYF.

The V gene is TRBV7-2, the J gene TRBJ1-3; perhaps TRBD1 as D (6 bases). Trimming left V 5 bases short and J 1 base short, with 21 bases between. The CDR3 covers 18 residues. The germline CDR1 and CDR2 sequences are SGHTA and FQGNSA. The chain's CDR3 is CASSPRRQGIWSGNTIYF. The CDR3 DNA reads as TGTGCCAGCAGCCCCAGAAGGCAGGGGATATGGTCTGGAAACACCATATATTTT.

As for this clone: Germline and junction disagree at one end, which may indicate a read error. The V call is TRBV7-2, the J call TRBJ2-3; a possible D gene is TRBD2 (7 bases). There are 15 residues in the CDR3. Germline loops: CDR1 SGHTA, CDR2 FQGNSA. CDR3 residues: CASRPLGGPADTPYF. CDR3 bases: TGTGCCAGCAGACCCCTCGGGGGGCCCGCGGATACGCCGTATTTT.

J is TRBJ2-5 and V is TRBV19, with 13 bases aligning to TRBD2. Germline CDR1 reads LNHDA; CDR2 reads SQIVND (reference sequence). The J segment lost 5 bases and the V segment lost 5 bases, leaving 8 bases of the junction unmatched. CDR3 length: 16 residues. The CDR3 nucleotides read TGTGCCAGTAGTGCCACACTAGCGGGGGGGCTGGAGACCCAGTACTTC. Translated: CASSATLAGGLETQYF.

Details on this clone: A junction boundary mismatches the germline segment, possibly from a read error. This CDR3 reads CAGSPATGSNTEAFF. As DNA, the CDR3 is TGTGCCGGCAGCCCCGCGACAGGATCGAACACTGAAGCTTTCTTT. The V and J genes are TRBV11-1 and TRBJ1-1; possibly TRBD1 for D (6 bases). The germline V gene has CDR1 SGHAT and CDR2 FQDESV (reference sequence). The CDR3 length is 15 residues.

CDR3 sequence reads: CASSAGGLGELFF. CDR3 sequence (DNA): TGTGCCAGCAGCGCAGGGGGCTTAGGGGAGCTGTTTTTT. This chain connects TRBV6-5 to TRBJ2-2; 8 bases are shared with TRBD1. The CDR3 contains 13 residues. Germline assignment: CDR1 MNHEY and CDR2 SVGAGI. V lost 6 bases and J lost 8; bases outside the gene matches: 5.